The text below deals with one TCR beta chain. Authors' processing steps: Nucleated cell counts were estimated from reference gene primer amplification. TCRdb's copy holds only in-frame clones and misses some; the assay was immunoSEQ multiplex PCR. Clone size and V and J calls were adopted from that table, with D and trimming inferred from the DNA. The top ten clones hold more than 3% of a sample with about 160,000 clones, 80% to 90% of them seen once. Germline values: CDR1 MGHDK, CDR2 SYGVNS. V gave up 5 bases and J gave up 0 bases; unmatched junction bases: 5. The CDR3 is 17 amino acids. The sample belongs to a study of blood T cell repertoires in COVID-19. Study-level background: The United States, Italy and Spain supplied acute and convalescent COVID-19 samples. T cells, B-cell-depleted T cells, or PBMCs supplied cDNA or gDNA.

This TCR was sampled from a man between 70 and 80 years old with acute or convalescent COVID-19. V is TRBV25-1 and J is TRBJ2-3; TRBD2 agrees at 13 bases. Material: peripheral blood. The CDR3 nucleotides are TGTGCCAGCAGTCACGGGACTAGCGGGACTAGCACAGATACGCAGTATTTT. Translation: CASSHGTSGTSTDTQYF.